These T cell receptor beta chains were read from a single sample in a study of blood T cell repertoires in COVID-19. Only in-frame clones appear in the TCRdb table, and some are missing; sequencing was by immunoSEQ multiplex PCR. Of some 200,000 clones in the sample, about 91% were seen once. The sequencing input was PBMCs or T cells enriched from blood (not recorded which). The receptors shown here come from a woman aged 18-30 years who had recovered from COVID-19. Each CDR3 is given with its conserved first and last residue. Fields, in order: D gene, clone size, J gene, V gene, CDR3 protein, CDR3 DNA. The D gene is left open where the match is weak. For some rows the clone size is stated as once, few or many, or as a class when expanded; others skip it.

d_gene: TRBD1; abundance: few; j_gene: TRBJ1-1; v_gene: TRBV5-1; CDR3aa: CASSLEGAYNTEAFF; CDR3nt: TGCGCCAGCAGCTTGGAGGGGGCCTACAACACTGAAGCTTTCTTT
d_gene: TRBD1; abundance: NA; j_gene: TRBJ1-2; v_gene: TRBV24-1; CDR3aa: CATSEGTGWGYTF; CDR3nt: TGTGCCACCAGCGAGGGGACAGGCTGGGGCTACACCTTC
d_gene: NA; abundance: once; j_gene: TRBJ1-6; v_gene: TRBV7-2; CDR3aa: CASSTGFDSPLHF; CDR3nt: TGTGCCAGCAGCACAGGGTTCGATTCACCCCTCCACTTT
d_gene: TRBD2; abundance: NA; j_gene: TRBJ2-1; v_gene: TRBV7-9; CDR3aa: CASTPTAAGGPYREQFF; CDR3nt: TGTGCCAGCACCCCGACAGCAGCGGGAGGGCCGTATAGGGAGCAGTTCTTC
d_gene: TRBD1; abundance: NA; j_gene: TRBJ2-1; v_gene: TRBV27; CDR3aa: CATVGQGYNEQFF; CDR3nt: TGTGCCACCGTGGGACAGGGCTACAATGAGCAGTTCTTC
d_gene: TRBD2; abundance: NA; j_gene: TRBJ2-7; v_gene: TRBV19; CDR3aa: CASSTGLAGASEQYF; CDR3nt: TGTGCCAGTAGTACCGGACTAGCGGGAGCTAGCGAGCAGTACTTC
d_gene: TRBD1; abundance: NA; j_gene: TRBJ1-2; v_gene: TRBV28; CDR3aa: CATRGQSSYGYTF; CDR3nt: TGTGCCACCCGGGGACAGAGTTCGTATGGCTACACCTTC
d_gene: TRBD2; abundance: NA; j_gene: TRBJ2-2; v_gene: TRBV29-1; CDR3aa: CSVRSPGTSTGELFF; CDR3nt: TGCAGCGTCCGCAGCCCCGGGACTAGCACCGGGGAGCTGTTTTTT
d_gene: NA; abundance: NA; j_gene: TRBJ1-1; v_gene: TRBV5-1; CDR3aa: CASSGQGLHTEAFF; CDR3nt: TGCGCCAGCAGCGGCCAGGGGTTGCACACTGAAGCTTTCTTT
d_gene: NA; abundance: NA; j_gene: TRBJ2-1; v_gene: TRBV7-9; CDR3aa: CASSLDGSNEQFF; CDR3nt: TGTGCCAGCAGCTTAGACGGGAGCAATGAGCAGTTCTTC
d_gene: TRBD2; abundance: once; j_gene: TRBJ2-1; v_gene: TRBV7-9; CDR3aa: CASSRPGLAGDREFF; CDR3nt: TGTGCCAGCAGCCGCCCGGGGCTAGCGGGAGATAGGGAGTTCTTC
d_gene: TRBD2; abundance: NA; j_gene: TRBJ2-7; v_gene: TRBV28; CDR3aa: CASSSPGGGGTSPYEQYF; CDR3nt: TGTGCCAGCAGTTCACCCGGCGGGGGGGGAACATCGCCCTACGAGCAGTACTTC
d_gene: TRBD2; abundance: NA; j_gene: TRBJ2-1; v_gene: TRBV19; CDR3aa: CASELAGGLDEQFF; CDR3nt: TGTGCCAGTGAGCTAGCGGGAGGTTTGGATGAGCAGTTCTTC
d_gene: NA; abundance: NA; j_gene: TRBJ1-2; v_gene: TRBV11-3; CDR3aa: CASSHSDNYGYTF; CDR3nt: TGTGCCAGCAGCCACAGTGATAACTATGGCTACACCTTC
d_gene: TRBD2; abundance: few; j_gene: TRBJ2-3; v_gene: TRBV11-2; CDR3aa: CASSPRLAGGGSTDTQYF; CDR3nt: TGTGCCAGCAGCCCAAGACTAGCGGGAGGGGGAAGCACAGATACGCAGTATTTT
d_gene: NA; abundance: NA; j_gene: TRBJ1-1; v_gene: TRBV19; CDR3aa: CASSIGGRNTEAFF; CDR3nt: TGTGCCAGTAGTATAGGGGGCAGGAACACTGAAGCTTTCTTT
d_gene: TRBD1; abundance: NA; j_gene: TRBJ1-2; v_gene: TRBV19; CDR3aa: CASSIWHRGSYGYTF; CDR3nt: TGTGCCAGTAGTATTTGGCACAGGGGGTCCTATGGCTACACCTTC
d_gene: TRBD2; abundance: NA; j_gene: TRBJ2-1; v_gene: TRBV11-2; CDR3aa: CASSILSGRLGEQFF; CDR3nt: TGTGCCAGCAGCATACTGAGCGGGAGACTCGGTGAGCAGTTCTTC
d_gene: TRBD1; abundance: NA; j_gene: TRBJ1-3; v_gene: TRBV28; CDR3aa: CASSSTTGAGNTIYF; CDR3nt: TGTGCCAGCAGTTCCACCACAGGGGCAGGGAACACCATATATTTT
d_gene: TRBD2; abundance: NA; j_gene: TRBJ2-1; v_gene: TRBV9; CDR3aa: CASSESGRVNDEQFF; CDR3nt: TGTGCCAGCAGCGAAAGCGGGAGAGTTAACGATGAGCAGTTCTTC
d_gene: TRBD1; abundance: NA; j_gene: TRBJ1-1; v_gene: TRBV7-9; CDR3aa: CASSFTGEDEAFF; CDR3nt: TGTGCCAGCAGCTTTACAGGGGAAGATGAAGCTTTCTTT
d_gene: TRBD2; abundance: NA; j_gene: TRBJ2-2; v_gene: TRBV12-3/TRBV12-4; CDR3aa: CASSGTSGGELFF; CDR3nt: TGTGCCAGCAGTGGGACTAGCGGCGGGGAGCTGTTTTTT
d_gene: TRBD2; abundance: NA; j_gene: TRBJ2-3; v_gene: TRBV12-5; CDR3aa: CASGYAGVPDTQYF; CDR3nt: TGTGCTAGTGGTTACGCGGGGGTTCCAGATACGCAGTATTTT
d_gene: NA; abundance: NA; j_gene: TRBJ2-7; v_gene: TRBV5-5; CDR3aa: CASSLYPGDEQYF; CDR3nt: TGTGCCAGCAGCTTGTATCCGGGGGACGAGCAGTACTTC
d_gene: TRBD1; abundance: few; j_gene: TRBJ1-5; v_gene: TRBV2; CDR3aa: CASSVTGGDQPQHF; CDR3nt: TGTGCCAGCAGTGTAACAGGGGGGGATCAGCCCCAGCATTTT
d_gene: TRBD2; abundance: NA; j_gene: TRBJ2-3; v_gene: TRBV7-3; CDR3aa: CASSLNSRGSGGVYTQYF; CDR3nt: TGTGCCAGCAGCTTAAACTCGCGCGGGAGCGGGGGGGTGTATACGCAGTATTTT
d_gene: TRBD1; abundance: NA; j_gene: TRBJ2-2; v_gene: TRBV9; CDR3aa: CASSASRDRDYTGELFF; CDR3nt: TGTGCCAGCAGCGCCTCCCGGGACAGAGATTACACCGGGGAGCTGTTTTTT
d_gene: TRBD2; abundance: NA; j_gene: TRBJ2-1; v_gene: TRBV28; CDR3aa: CASSIFLAGAYNEQFF; CDR3nt: TGTGCCAGCAGTATCTTTCTAGCGGGAGCCTACAATGAGCAGTTCTTC
d_gene: NA; abundance: NA; j_gene: TRBJ1-1; v_gene: TRBV27; CDR3aa: CASSAPGGLDTEAFF; CDR3nt: TGTGCCAGCAGTGCCCCCGGAGGGTTGGACACTGAAGCTTTCTTT
d_gene: TRBD1; abundance: NA; j_gene: TRBJ1-2; v_gene: TRBV27; CDR3aa: CASSGGGRGYTF; CDR3nt: TGTGCCAGCAGTGGAGGGGGCAGGGGCTACACCTTC
d_gene: NA; abundance: NA; j_gene: TRBJ1-6; v_gene: TRBV7-2; CDR3aa: CASSSLRRAESPLHF; CDR3nt: TGTGCCAGCAGCTCCCTGAGGAGGGCGGAGTCACCCCTCCACTTT
d_gene: TRBD1; abundance: NA; j_gene: TRBJ2-7; v_gene: TRBV7-9; CDR3aa: CASSSNTGGDRGLLEQYF; CDR3nt: TGTGCCAGCAGCTCCAATACCGGCGGGGACAGGGGGCTTCTCGAGCAGTACTTC
d_gene: NA; abundance: NA; j_gene: TRBJ2-7; v_gene: TRBV12-5; CDR3aa: CAPTAKYF; CDR3nt: TGCGCACCGACAGCCAAGTACTTC
d_gene: TRBD1; abundance: NA; j_gene: TRBJ1-1; v_gene: TRBV10-3; CDR3aa: CAISEVGQGYTEAFF; CDR3nt: TGTGCCATCAGTGAAGTAGGACAGGGTTACACTGAAGCTTTCTTT
d_gene: TRBD2; abundance: NA; j_gene: TRBJ2-1; v_gene: TRBV6-4; CDR3aa: CASSVGGSAGSNEQFF; CDR3nt: TGTGCCAGCAGTGTGGGGGGGTCGGCAGGTAGCAATGAGCAGTTCTTC
d_gene: NA; abundance: NA; j_gene: TRBJ1-3; v_gene: TRBV11-2; CDR3aa: CASSFSGVDGNTIYF; CDR3nt: TGTGCCAGCAGCTTTTCGGGAGTGGACGGAAACACCATATATTTT
d_gene: NA; abundance: NA; j_gene: TRBJ2-5; v_gene: TRBV18; CDR3aa: CASSPEGRETQYF; CDR3nt: TGTGCCAGCTCACCAGAGGGCCGAGAGACCCAGTACTTC
d_gene: NA; abundance: NA; j_gene: TRBJ2-7; v_gene: TRBV6-6; CDR3aa: CASSSGVSYEQYF; CDR3nt: TGTGCCAGCAGTTCCGGGGTCTCCTACGAGCAGTACTTC
d_gene: NA; abundance: once; j_gene: TRBJ2-1; v_gene: TRBV18; CDR3aa: CASSFDREQFF; CDR3nt: TGTGCCAGCTCCTTCGACAGGGAGCAGTTCTTC
d_gene: NA; abundance: NA; j_gene: TRBJ1-2; v_gene: TRBV2; CDR3aa: CATTGGLDGYTF; CDR3nt: TGTGCCACCACCGGGGGTCTAGATGGCTACACCTTC
d_gene: TRBD1; abundance: NA; j_gene: TRBJ2-2; v_gene: TRBV28; CDR3aa: CASGTGGTGELFF; CDR3nt: TGTGCCAGTGGGACAGGGGGCACCGGGGAGCTGTTTTTT
d_gene: NA; abundance: NA; j_gene: TRBJ1-1; v_gene: TRBV9; CDR3aa: CASSVGHQSSEAFF; CDR3nt: TGTGCCAGCAGCGTAGGTCACCAGTCGTCTGAAGCTTTCTTT
d_gene: TRBD2; abundance: NA; j_gene: TRBJ2-7; v_gene: TRBV27; CDR3aa: CASGGTRVYEQYF; CDR3nt: TGTGCCAGCGGAGGGACTAGAGTTTACGAGCAGTACTTC
d_gene: NA; abundance: NA; j_gene: TRBJ2-5; v_gene: TRBV6-5; CDR3aa: CASSYSGGYQETQYF; CDR3nt: TGTGCCAGCAGTTACTCGGGGGGATACCAAGAGACCCAGTACTTC
d_gene: NA; abundance: NA; j_gene: TRBJ2-7; v_gene: TRBV10-2; CDR3aa: CASSAQGLSEQYF; CDR3nt: TGCGCCAGCAGTGCTCAGGGGCTATCCGAGCAGTACTTC
d_gene: NA; abundance: NA; j_gene: TRBJ2-2; v_gene: TRBV29-1; CDR3aa: CSVEDPAGNTGELFF; CDR3nt: TGCAGCGTTGAAGATCCAGCAGGGAACACCGGGGAGCTGTTTTTT
d_gene: TRBD1; abundance: NA; j_gene: TRBJ2-7; v_gene: TRBV14; CDR3aa: CASSHTGGYEQYF; CDR3nt: TGTGCCAGCAGCCATACAGGGGGTTACGAGCAGTACTTC
d_gene: NA; abundance: NA; j_gene: TRBJ2-3; v_gene: TRBV7-9; CDR3aa: CASMISGTDTQYF; CDR3nt: TGTGCCAGCATGATCTCGGGCACAGATACGCAGTATTTT
d_gene: NA; abundance: NA; j_gene: TRBJ2-7; v_gene: TRBV5-4; CDR3aa: CASSRNSYEQYF; CDR3nt: TGTGCCAGCTCCAGGAACTCCTACGAGCAGTACTTC
d_gene: NA; abundance: NA; j_gene: TRBJ1-1; v_gene: TRBV30; CDR3aa: CAWMAELNTEAFF; CDR3nt: TGTGCCTGGATGGCAGAACTGAACACTGAAGCTTTCTTT
d_gene: NA; abundance: few; j_gene: TRBJ1-1; v_gene: TRBV14; CDR3aa: CASSQVNWSEAFF; CDR3nt: TGTGCCAGCAGCCAAGTGAACTGGTCTGAAGCTTTCTTT
d_gene: TRBD1; abundance: NA; j_gene: TRBJ2-5; v_gene: TRBV5-8; CDR3aa: CASSFGTGTEETQYF; CDR3nt: TGTGCCAGCAGCTTTGGGACAGGGACAGAAGAGACCCAGTACTTC
d_gene: NA; abundance: NA; j_gene: TRBJ2-1; v_gene: TRBV5-1; CDR3aa: CASSLWLAGNEQFF; CDR3nt: TGCGCCAGCAGCTTGTGGCTAGCAGGCAATGAGCAGTTCTTC
d_gene: NA; abundance: NA; j_gene: TRBJ1-1; v_gene: TRBV2; CDR3aa: CASSELISGGEAFF; CDR3nt: TGTGCCAGCAGTGAATTAATCTCGGGGGGGGAAGCTTTCTTT
d_gene: TRBD1; abundance: NA; j_gene: TRBJ2-7; v_gene: TRBV4-1; CDR3aa: CASSQGVGTGPYEQYF; CDR3nt: TGCGCCAGCAGCCAAGGGGTAGGGACAGGGCCCTACGAGCAGTACTTC